A selection of T cell receptor beta chains follows, all from one sample in a study of T cell repertoires in cytomegalovirus infection. The antigens of these receptors remain unknown. TCRdb reanalysed the reads using MiXCR and keeps one entry per CDR3 protein. The repertoire consists of 400,000 to 600,000 distinct CDR3 sequences, with 42% occurring once and the leading ten covering around 45%. The sequencing here drew on cultured PBMCs, taken from culture after CMV antigen stimulation. Source of these receptors: a human donor in good health (CMV status not recorded). Some clones in this sample may be carry-over from other donors' samples. CDR3s include the opening cysteine and the closing phenylalanine or tryptophan. A D gene is named only where the DNA matches it firmly. The size entry is marked missing in some rows and otherwise reads once, few, many or a size class.

TRBV12-3/TRBV12-4	16	.	TRBJ1-6	few	CASSLWTSSGNSPLHF	TGTGCCAGCAGTTTATGGACATCAAGTGGGAATTCACCCCTCCACTTT
TRBV5-4	16	TRBD1	TRBJ2-1	few	CASSRDRGLSDEEQFF	TGTGCCAGCAGCCGCGACAGGGGGCTTTCGGATGAGGAGCAGTTCTTC
TRBV5-1	13	.	TRBJ2-2	few	CASSLVGPGELFF	TGCGCCAGCAGCTTGGTGGGGCCCGGGGAGCTGTTTTTT
TRBV27	16	TRBD1	TRBJ1-2	few	CASSLVSRGLDYGYTF	TGTGCCAGCAGTTTAGTGTCCAGGGGGTTAGACTATGGCTACACCTTC
TRBV11-3	16	TRBD1	TRBJ2-2	few	CASSQNRDSNTGELFF	TGTGCCAGCAGTCAAAACCGGGACAGTAACACCGGGGAGCTGTTTTTT
TRBV7-6	16	.	TRBJ2-1	few	CASSSLVGGEGDEQFF	TGTGCCAGCAGCTCCCTAGTTGGGGGCGAAGGGGATGAGCAGTTCTTC
TRBV6-5	13	.	TRBJ1-3	.	CASSYSGGGYIYF	TGTGCCAGCAGTTACTCGGGGGGGGGCTACATATATTTT
TRBV7-8	15	.	TRBJ1-5	.	CASSLAHTANQPQHF	TGTGCCAGCAGCTTAGCGCACACAGCCAATCAGCCCCAGCATTTT
TRBV7-9	13	.	TRBJ2-2	few	CASRTVGSGELFF	TGTGCCAGCAGAACCGTGGGGTCCGGGGAGCTGTTTTTT
TRBV19	17	TRBD2	TRBJ2-1	.	CASSSRLAELHYNEQFF	TGTGCCAGTAGTTCAAGACTAGCGGAGTTACATTACAATGAGCAGTTCTTC
TRBV12-3/TRBV12-4	11	.	TRBJ2-7	few	CASSFENEQYF	TGTGCCAGCAGTTTTGAGAACGAGCAGTACTTC
TRBV6-1	15	.	TRBJ2-3	few	CASATRQEGTDTQYF	TGTGCCAGCGCGACCAGGCAGGAGGGCACAGATACGCAGTATTTT
TRBV7-2	13	.	TRBJ2-7	few	CARRGRDPYEQYF	TGTGCCAGGCGGGGCAGGGACCCCTACGAGCAGTACTTC
TRBV27	15	.	TRBJ1-5	few	CASSPQGFSNQPQHF	TGTGCCAGCAGTCCACAGGGATTTAGCAATCAGCCCCAGCATTTT
TRBV20-1	14	.	TRBJ2-1	.	CSANGGSSYNEQFF	TGCAGTGCTAATGGTGGGAGCTCCTACAATGAGCAGTTCTTC
TRBV7-2	14	.	TRBJ1-5	.	CASSLGGMGKPQHF	TGTGCCAGCAGCTTAGGGGGGATGGGTAAGCCCCAGCATTTT
TRBV20-1	13	TRBD1	TRBJ2-5	.	CSAPSSGGETQYF	TGCAGTGCCCCGAGTTCAGGGGGAGAGACCCAGTACTTC
TRBV7-2	14	.	TRBJ1-2	.	CASSQRSLQIDYTF	TGTGCCAGCAGCCAGAGGTCCCTCCAGATAGACTACACCTTC
TRBV2	13	.	TRBJ2-3	few	CASGTESTDTQYF	TGTGCCAGCGGGACGGAGAGCACAGATACGCAGTATTTT
TRBV7-2	18	TRBD1	TRBJ2-6	.	CASSTSRGGGSGANVLTF	TGTGCCAGCAGCACCTCACGAGGGGGCGGATCTGGGGCCAACGTCCTGACTTTC
TRBV2	14	.	TRBJ1-5	.	CASRAVMGEQPQHF	TGTGCCAGCAGGGCGGTTATGGGAGAGCAGCCCCAGCATTTT
TRBV27	12	.	TRBJ1-1	.	CASSLTGPEAFF	TGTGCCAGCAGTTTAACAGGGCCTGAAGCTTTCTTT
TRBV6-2/TRBV6-3	15	TRBD1	TRBJ1-6	once	CASGQRDRGNSPLHF	TGTGCCAGCGGTCAGAGGGACAGGGGTAATTCACCCCTCCACTTT
TRBV11-2	16	.	TRBJ2-1	.	CASSLVPGTGRDEQFF	TGTGCCAGCAGCTTAGTTCCAGGGACGGGACGGGATGAGCAGTTCTTC
TRBV11-2	14	.	TRBJ2-5	few	CASSPGPLQETQYF	TGTGCCAGCAGCCCGGGACCCCTCCAAGAGACCCAGTACTTC
TRBV4-2	13	.	TRBJ2-7	.	CASSQDRRDEQYF	TGTGCCAGCAGCCAAGATCGGAGGGACGAGCAGTACTTC
TRBV6-2/TRBV6-3	14	.	TRBJ2-1	.	CASKLALPHNEQFF	TGTGCCAGCAAACTAGCACTTCCCCACAATGAGCAGTTCTTC
TRBV6-6	14	.	TRBJ2-5	few	CASSYPDQLLTQYF	TGTGCCAGCAGTTACCCGGACCAGCTATTGACCCAGTACTTC
TRBV6-6	14	TRBD2	TRBJ2-7	few	CASSYSRGGGEQYF	TGTGCCAGCAGTTACTCTCGGGGGGGCGGAGAGCAGTACTTC
TRBV6-2/TRBV6-3	16	.	TRBJ1-5	few	CASTSGGGGGNQPQHF	TGTGCCAGCACCAGTGGGGGTGGCGGTGGCAATCAGCCCCAGCATTTT
TRBV4-1	14	.	TRBJ2-1	few	CASSPAGANNEQFF	TGCGCCAGCAGCCCAGCCGGGGCAAACAATGAGCAGTTCTTC
TRBV7-2	15	.	TRBJ1-4	few	CASSLTRTRGEKLFF	TGTGCCAGCAGCCTTACCCGGACCCGGGGAGAAAAACTGTTTTTT
TRBV12-3/TRBV12-4	16	TRBD1	TRBJ1-2	.	CASSLGQGYRNYGYTF	TGTGCCAGCAGCCTGGGACAGGGGTATCGGAACTATGGCTACACCTTC
TRBV28	15	TRBD1	TRBJ2-7	.	CASSRGQGAYYEQYF	TGTGCCAGCAGTAGAGGGCAGGGGGCATACTACGAGCAGTACTTC
TRBV6-2/TRBV6-3	14	.	TRBJ2-7	.	CASRLTTGSYEQYF	TGTGCCAGCAGACTAACCACAGGGTCCTACGAGCAGTACTTC
TRBV7-2	17	.	TRBJ2-2	few	CASSRLQGKGNTGELFF	TGTGCCAGCAGCCGCCTCCAGGGCAAGGGTAACACCGGGGAGCTGTTTTTT
TRBV7-9	17	TRBD2	TRBJ2-7	.	CASSSHPTSGKSYEQYF	TGTGCCAGCAGCTCGCACCCGACTAGCGGGAAAAGCTACGAGCAGTACTTC
TRBV7-2	14	TRBD1	TRBJ2-3	.	CASLLDRGTDTQYF	TGTGCCAGCCTACTGGACAGGGGCACAGATACGCAGTATTTT
TRBV6-6	18	TRBD1	TRBJ2-7	few	CASSPTGQGARKGYEQYF	TGTGCCAGCAGTCCGACGGGACAGGGGGCGCGAAAGGGCTACGAGCAGTACTTC
TRBV7-2	13	.	TRBJ1-1	few	CASSASGSTEAFF	TGTGCCAGCAGCGCTTCGGGGTCCACTGAAGCTTTCTTT
TRBV7-8	15	TRBD1	TRBJ2-5	.	CASRRDRQGQETQYF	TGTGCCAGCCGACGAGACCGACAGGGGCAAGAGACCCAGTACTTC
TRBV18	13	.	TRBJ2-7	.	CTSSLEGLLEQYF	TGTACCAGCTCACTCGAGGGGCTGCTCGAGCAGTACTTC
TRBV7-2	17	.	TRBJ2-6	.	CASSLASTGPRANVLTF	TGTGCCAGCAGCTTAGCGTCCACAGGGCCCAGGGCCAACGTCCTGACTTTC
TRBV4-3	15	.	TRBJ2-1	few	CASSRGSADVYEQFF	TGCGCCAGCAGCCGAGGGAGTGCCGATGTATATGAGCAGTTCTTC
TRBV7-2	14	TRBD1	TRBJ2-3	few	CASGRGLSTDTQYF	TGTGCCAGCGGCAGGGGGCTAAGCACAGATACGCAGTATTTT
TRBV15	17	TRBD1	TRBJ2-5	.	CATSRDRPGTDRNTQYF	TGTGCCACCAGCAGAGACAGACCCGGGACAGACCGAAATACCCAGTACTTC
TRBV7-6	15	TRBD2	TRBJ2-3	.	CASSRLAGVTDTQYF	TGTGCCAGCAGCCGGTTAGCGGGGGTCACAGATACGCAGTATTTT
TRBV6-1	15	TRBD2	TRBJ2-3	once	CASSAAGGFTDTQYF	TGTGCCAGCAGTGCAGCGGGGGGTTTCACAGATACGCAGTATTTT